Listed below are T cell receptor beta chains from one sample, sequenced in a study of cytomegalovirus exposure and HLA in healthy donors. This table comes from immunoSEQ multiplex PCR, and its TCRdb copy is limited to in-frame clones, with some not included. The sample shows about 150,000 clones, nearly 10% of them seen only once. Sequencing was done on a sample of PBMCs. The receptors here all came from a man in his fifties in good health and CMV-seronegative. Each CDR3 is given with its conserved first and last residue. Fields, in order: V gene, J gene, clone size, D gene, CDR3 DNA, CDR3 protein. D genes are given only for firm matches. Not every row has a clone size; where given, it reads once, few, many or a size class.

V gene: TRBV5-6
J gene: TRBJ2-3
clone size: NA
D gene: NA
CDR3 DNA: TGTGCCAGCAGCTTGTCGAGCACAGATACGCAGTATTTT
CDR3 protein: CASSLSSTDTQYF

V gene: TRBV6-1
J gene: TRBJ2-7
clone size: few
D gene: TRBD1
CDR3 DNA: TGTGCCAGCAGTGAAACTCCGGGACAGGGAATGGGCGAGCAGTACTTC
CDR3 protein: CASSETPGQGMGEQYF

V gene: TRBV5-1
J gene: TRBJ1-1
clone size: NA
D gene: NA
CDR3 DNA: TGCGCCAGCAGCTTGGCCCTAGATGCGGGCCGGTCTGAAGCTTTCTTT
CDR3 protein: CASSLALDAGRSEAFF

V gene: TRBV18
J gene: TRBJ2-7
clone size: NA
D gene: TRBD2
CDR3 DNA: TGTGCCAGCTCACCTTGGACTAGCGGGGGGGCCGGTTACGAGCAGTACTTC
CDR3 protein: CASSPWTSGGAGYEQYF

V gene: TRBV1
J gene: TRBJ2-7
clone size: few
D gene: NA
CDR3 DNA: TGCACCAGCAGCCAAACCCCGCTAGCGGGAGGGCCATCGGTCGAGCAGTACTTC
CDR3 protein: CTSSQTPLAGGPSVEQYF

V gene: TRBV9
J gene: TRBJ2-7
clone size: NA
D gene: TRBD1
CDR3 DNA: TGTGCCAGCAGCGTAGCCCAGGGGGCGGAGGGCTACGAGCAGTACTTC
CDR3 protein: CASSVAQGAEGYEQYF

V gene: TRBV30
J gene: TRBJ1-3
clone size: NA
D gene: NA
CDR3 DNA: TGTGCCTGGAGCTACGGGGGTTCTGGAAACACCATATATTTT
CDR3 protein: CAWSYGGSGNTIYF

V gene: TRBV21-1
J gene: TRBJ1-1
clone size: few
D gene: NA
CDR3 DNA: TGTGCCAGCAGCTCAGGGGGCGCGTCTGAAGCTTTCTTT
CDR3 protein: CASSSGGASEAFF

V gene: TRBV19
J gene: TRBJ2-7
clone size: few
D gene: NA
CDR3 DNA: TGTGCCAGTAGTGATAGGGGGTCCGATACCTACGAGCAGTACTTC
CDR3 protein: CASSDRGSDTYEQYF

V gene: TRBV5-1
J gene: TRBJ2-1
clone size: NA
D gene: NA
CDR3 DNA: TGCGCCAGCAGGCTCTATAACAATGAGCAGTTCTTC
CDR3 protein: CASRLYNNEQFF

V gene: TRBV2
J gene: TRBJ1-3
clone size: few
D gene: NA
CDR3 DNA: TGTGCCAGCAGTGAAGTACGGTCAGGTGACGGCGACTCTGGAAACACCATATATTTT
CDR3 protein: CASSEVRSGDGDSGNTIYF

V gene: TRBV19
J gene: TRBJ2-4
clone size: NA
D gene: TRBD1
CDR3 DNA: TGTGCCAGTAGTATTGGGACAGGGGGTGGGGCCAAAAACATTCAGTACTTC
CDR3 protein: CASSIGTGGGAKNIQYF

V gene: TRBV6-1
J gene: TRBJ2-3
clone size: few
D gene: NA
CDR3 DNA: TGTGCCAGCAGTAGGGACACGAGCACAGATACGCAGTATTTT
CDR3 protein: CASSRDTSTDTQYF

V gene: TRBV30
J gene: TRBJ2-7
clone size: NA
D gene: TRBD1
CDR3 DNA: TGTGCCTGGGGGACAGGGGGGACCCACGAGCAGTACTTC
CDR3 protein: CAWGTGGTHEQYF

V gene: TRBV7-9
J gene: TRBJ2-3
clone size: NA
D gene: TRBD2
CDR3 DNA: TGTGCCAGCAGCTACCGGGCTGCGGGGGGGGCGGATACGCAGTATTTT
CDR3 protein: CASSYRAAGGADTQYF

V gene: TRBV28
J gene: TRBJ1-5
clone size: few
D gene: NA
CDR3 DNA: TGTGCCAGCAGTTTAATCCAGGCCGTTCAGCCCCAGCATTTT
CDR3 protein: CASSLIQAVQPQHF

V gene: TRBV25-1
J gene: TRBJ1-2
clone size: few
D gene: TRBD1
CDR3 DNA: TGTGCCAGCAGTGAATTGACAGGGAACTATGGCTACACCTTC
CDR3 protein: CASSELTGNYGYTF

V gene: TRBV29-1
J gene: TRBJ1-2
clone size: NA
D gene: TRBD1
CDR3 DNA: TGCAGCGTTGAAGGACAGGGGACGGACTATGGCTACACCTTC
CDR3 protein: CSVEGQGTDYGYTF

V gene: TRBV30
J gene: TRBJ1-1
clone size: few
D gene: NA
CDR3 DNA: TGTGCCTGGAGGGACAAACAGGGCCACAACACTGAAGCTTTCTTT
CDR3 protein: CAWRDKQGHNTEAFF

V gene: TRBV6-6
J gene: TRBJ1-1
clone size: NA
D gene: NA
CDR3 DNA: TGTGCCAGCAGCCTCGGGGGGGTGATGAACACTGAAGCTTTCTTT
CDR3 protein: CASSLGGVMNTEAFF

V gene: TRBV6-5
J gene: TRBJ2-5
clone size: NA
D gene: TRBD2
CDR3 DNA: TGTGCCAGCAGTTATGGACTAGCGCAAGAGACCCAGTACTTC
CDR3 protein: CASSYGLAQETQYF

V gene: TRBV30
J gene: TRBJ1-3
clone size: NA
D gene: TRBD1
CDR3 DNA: TGTGCCTGGAGTGTGGGCGGGACAGGGGAGGGAAACACCATATATTTT
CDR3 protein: CAWSVGGTGEGNTIYF

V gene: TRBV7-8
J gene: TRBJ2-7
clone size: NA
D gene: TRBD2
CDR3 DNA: TGTGCCAGCAGTATACTAGCGACCGAGCAGTACTTC
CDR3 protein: CASSILATEQYF

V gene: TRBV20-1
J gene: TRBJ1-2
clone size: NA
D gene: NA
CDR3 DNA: TGCAGTGCTGCGGGTGGCTACACCTTC
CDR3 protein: CSAAGGYTF

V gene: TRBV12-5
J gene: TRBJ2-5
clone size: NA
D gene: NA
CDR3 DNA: TGTGCTAGTGGGAGGGGGTTTCAAGAGACCCAGTACTTC
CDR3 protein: CASGRGFQETQYF

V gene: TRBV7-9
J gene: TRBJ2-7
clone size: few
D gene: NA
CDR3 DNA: TGTGCCAGCAGCTTAGCTGCGGGCGGCGAGCAGTACTTC
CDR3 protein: CASSLAAGGEQYF

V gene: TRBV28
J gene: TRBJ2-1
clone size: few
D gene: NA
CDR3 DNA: TGTGCCAGCAGTTTTCCTGCGCACAATGAGCAGTTCTTC
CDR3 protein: CASSFPAHNEQFF

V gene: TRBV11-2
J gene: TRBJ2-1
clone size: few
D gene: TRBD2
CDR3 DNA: TGTGCCAGCAGCTTAGTGGGGACTAGGAGTTGGCACGAGCAGTTCTTC
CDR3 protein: CASSLVGTRSWHEQFF